Shown below are 5 T cell receptor beta chains from a single sample sequenced in a study of blood T cells in healthy people across ages. The use of a sample-barcoded 5' primer and a J-beta primer mix characterized a second PCR of about 6 to 11 cycles. TCRdb recomputed calls from the 5' RACE reads with MiXCR, one row per CDR3 protein. The sample has about 800,000 distinct CDR3 sequences, 58% seen once. The sample comprised blood. The receptors derive from a man aged 25-45 years in good health.

This sequence joins TRBV5-4 and TRBJ1-2, with 8 bases matching TRBD1. CDR1 and CDR2 (germline): SGHNT, YYREEE (reference sequence). The CDR3 is 15 residues long. V lost 6 bases, J lost 6 bases, and 13 bases stayed unmatched. The CDR3 region has the DNA TGTGCCAGCACCAACAAGGACCAGGGGGCAAATGGCTACACCTTC. It is translated as CASTNKDQGANGYTF.

This chain links TRBV7-2 with TRBJ2-3; D unclear. V lost 3 bases to trimming and J lost 11 bases, with 9 bases between them. Germline CDR1 and CDR2: SGHTA and FQGNSA. There are 11 residues in the CDR3. DNA of the CDR3: TGTGCCAGCAGCTTCCAGTTCCAGCAGTATTTT. Residues: CASSFQFQQYF.

V and J are TRBV27 and TRBJ1-6, with D uncertain. CDR1 is MNHEY and CDR2 is SMNVEV in the germline V gene (reference sequence). The CDR3 spans 14 residues. V shed 8 bases and J shed 8 bases, with 16 bases lying between them. The CDR3 here is CASRIVFGYSPLHF. CDR3 nucleotide sequence: TGTGCCAGCCGTATTGTATTTGGGTATTCACCCCTCCACTTT.

This clonotype was counted between two and nine times. The chain recombines TRBV20-1 with TRBJ2-1; unclear D gene. This CDR3 region has 12 residues. Trimming left V 3 bases short and J 8 bases short, with 11 bases between. Germline V gene lookup returns CDR1 DFQATT and CDR2 SNEGSKA (reference sequence). This CDR3 reads CSARASSDEQFF. The CDR3 DNA reads TGCAGTGCTAGGGCGTCCAGCGATGAGCAGTTCTTC.

The CDR3 reads CASSLLGQTTSEQYF. The DNA for the CDR3 is TGTGCCAGCAGTTTATTGGGCCAGACCACTAGCGAGCAGTACTTC. The chain recombines TRBV27 with TRBJ2-7, with D maybe TRBD2 (5 bases). The CDR3 totals 15 residues. Germline V gene data show CDR1 as MNHEY and CDR2 as SMNVEV (reference sequence). Trimming left V 1 base short and J 6 bases short, with 16 bases between.